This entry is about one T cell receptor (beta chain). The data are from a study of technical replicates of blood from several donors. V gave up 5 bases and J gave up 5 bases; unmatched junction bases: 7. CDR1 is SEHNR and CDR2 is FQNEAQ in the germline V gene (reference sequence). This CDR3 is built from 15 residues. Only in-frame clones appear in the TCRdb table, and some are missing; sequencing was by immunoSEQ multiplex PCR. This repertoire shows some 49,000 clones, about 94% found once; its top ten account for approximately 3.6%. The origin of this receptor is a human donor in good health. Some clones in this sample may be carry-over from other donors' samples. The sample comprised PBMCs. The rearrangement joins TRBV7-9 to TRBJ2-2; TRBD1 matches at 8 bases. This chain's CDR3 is CASSRGQGRTGELFF. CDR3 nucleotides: TGTGCCAGCAGCCGAGGACAGGGAAGAACCGGGGAGCTGTTTTTT.